A single sample gave rise to the 17 T cell receptor beta chains below, sequenced in a study of shared clonotypes between healthy human individuals. Profiled with immunoSEQ multiplex PCR; TCRdb holds only in-frame clones, not every one. The profile shows 2 million to 2.5 million clones, approximately 95% of them singletons. Sequences were obtained from naive CD4+ T cells from PBMCs. Documented subset: CD45RA+ positively selected. Receptor source: a man younger than 35 in good health. Some clones in this sample may be carry-over from other donors' samples.

V is TRBV28 and J is TRBJ1-1, with D maybe TRBD1 (5 bases). Germline V lookup: CDR1 MDHEN, CDR2 SYDVKM. CDR3 length equals 12 residues. Trimming took off 4 bases at V and 9 bases at J, with 12 bases between the two ends. The CDR3 sequence is CASSSQQEKAFF. Written as DNA, the CDR3 is TGTGCCAGCAGTTCTCAACAGGAGAAAGCTTTCTTT.

This clone was recorded a few times. The J gene is TRBJ1-5, the V gene TRBV30, with D uncertain. CDR3 length equals 13 residues. Per germline, CDR1 GTSNPN and CDR2 SVGIG (reference sequence). Trimming left V 1 base short and J 0 bases short, with 4 bases between. Here the CDR3 reads CAWSDSSNQPQHF. CDR3 bases: TGTGCCTGGAGTGACAGTAGCAATCAGCCCCAGCATTTT.

The rearrangement joins TRBV7-3 to TRBJ2-3, with no clear D. The V and J ends lost 1 base and 0 bases respectively, with 8 bases between them. This CDR3 has 15 residues. Per germline, CDR1 SGHTA and CDR2 FQGTGA. The CDR3 DNA is TGTGCCAGCAGCTTAATGGCAGCTAGCACAGATACGCAGTATTTT. Amino acid sequence: CASSLMAASTDTQYF. Based on the CDR3 plus reference TRBV7-3 and TRBJ2-3, the full variable domain is GAGVSQTPSNKVTEKGKYVELRCDPISGHTALYWYRQSLGQGPEFLIYFQGTGAADDSGLPNDRFFAVRPEGSVSTLKIQRTERGDSAVYLCASSLMAASTDTQYFGPGTRLTVL.

The J gene is TRBJ2-6, the V gene TRBV28, with D maybe TRBD2 (6 bases). The germline CDR1 and CDR2 sequences are MDHEN and SYDVKM. The CDR3 is made up of 17 amino acids. V was cut by 5 bases and J by 0 bases, with 14 bases left in between. CDR3: CASSIRLGGSGANVLTF. As DNA, the CDR3 is TGTGCCAGCAGTATACGATTGGGGGGCTCTGGGGCCAACGTCCTGACTTTC.

On this clone itself: This specimen includes other DNA sequences encoding the same CDR3. This chain links TRBV9 with TRBJ2-1; D could derive from TRBD1 or TRBD2 (6 bases each). V lost 0 bases and J 7 bases, leaving 11 bases between the germline ends. Germline V gene data show CDR1 as SGDLS and CDR2 as YYNGEE. This CDR3 has 14 residues. The CDR3 here is CASSVVGGGNEQFF. CDR3 sequence (DNA): TGTGCCAGCAGCGTAGTAGGAGGGGGGAATGAGCAGTTCTTC.

The chain carries TRBV11-3 and TRBJ2-1; D unclear. The V end lost 5 bases, the J end lost 8 bases, and 16 bases lay between the germline ends. This CDR3 is built from 14 residues. The germline V gene encodes CDR1 SGHNT and CDR2 YENEEA. This CDR3 reads CASSLPTSPDEQFF. CDR3 nucleotide sequence: TGTGCCAGCAGCCTGCCGACCTCCCCCGATGAGCAGTTCTTC.

The chain carries TRBV29-1 and TRBJ2-3; D ambiguous. In germline, CDR1 is SQVTM, CDR2 ANQGSEA. The CDR3 has 11 amino acids. V dropped 6 bases and J dropped 2 bases, with 6 bases sitting between them. The CDR3 DNA reads TGCAGCGTCCGCCACACAGATACGCAGTATTTT. Its translation: CSVRHTDTQYF.

The chain couples TRBV7-6 to TRBJ1-5; D call uncertain. The CDR3 spans 13 residues. The V gene's germline CDR1 is SGHVS and CDR2 FNYEAQ. Trimming left V 5 bases short and J 7 bases short, with 12 bases between. CDR3 in amino acids: CASSPRESQPQHF. The CDR3 nucleotides are TGTGCCAGCAGCCCCCGTGAGAGCCAGCCCCAGCATTTT.

This clone was detected once. The rearrangement links TRBV7-2 to TRBJ2-1; possibly TRBD2 for D (6 bases). The CDR3 runs to 17 residues. Trimming cost V 5 bases and J 0 bases, with 17 bases left between them. CDR1 and CDR2 (germline): SGHTA, FQGNSA. CDR3 sequence (DNA): TGTGCCAGCAGCACCCGGGGGACGGCTGCCTCCTACAATGAGCAGTTCTTC. Its protein is CASSTRGTAASYNEQFF.

The rearrangement joins TRBV4-1 to TRBJ2-1; 8 bases fit TRBD1. J was trimmed by 10 bases and V by 1 base; bases with no gene match: 6. The CDR3 contains 14 residues. Germline V gene data show CDR1 as MGHRA and CDR2 as YSYEKL. The CDR3 here is CASSQGTGPTEQFF. CDR3 DNA: TGCGCCAGCAGCCAAGGGACAGGGCCGACGGAGCAGTTCTTC.

The chain joins TRBV5-1 to TRBJ2-2; no clear D gene. Germline assignment: CDR1 SGHRS and CDR2 YFSETQ. This CDR3 is built from 15 residues. Trimming left V 5 bases short and J 5 bases short, with 16 bases between. Here the CDR3 reads CASRAGPESTGELFF. Here the CDR3 DNA reads TGCGCCAGCAGGGCCGGGCCCGAATCGACCGGGGAGCTGTTTTTT.

The rearrangement joins TRBV5-6 to TRBJ1-2; TRBD1 matches 8 bases. Germline V CDR1 and CDR2: SGHDT, YYEEEE. V lost 1 base and J lost 2; bases outside the gene matches: 7. The CDR3 loop spans 16 amino acids. CDR3 in amino acids: CASSLPGGPPNYGYTF. CDR3 bases: TGTGCCAGCAGCTTGCCAGGGGGCCCACCGAACTATGGCTACACCTTC.

The V and J genes are TRBV6-5 and TRBJ1-1, with a weak D call TRBD1 (5 bases). V was pared by 7 bases and J by 1 base, with 16 bases between. Germline loops: CDR1 MNHEY, CDR2 SVGAGI. There are 15 residues in the CDR3. This CDR3 reads CASTHRPGTNTEAFF. DNA of the CDR3: TGTGCCAGCACCCACCGCCCGGGGACGAACACTGAAGCTTTCTTT.

On this clone itself: This sample includes further DNA sequences coding for the same CDR3. V is TRBV18 and J is TRBJ2-1, with 10 nucleotides matching TRBD2. With V trimmed by 3 bases and J by 5 bases, 1 base remained unmatched. Per the germline V gene, CDR1 is KGHSH and CDR2 is LQKENI. This CDR3 has 14 amino acids. As DNA, the CDR3 is TGTGCCAGCTCACCCCTAGCGGGAGACAATGAGCAGTTCTTC. Translating it yields CASSPLAGDNEQFF.

V usage is TRBV19 and J usage is TRBJ2-7, with TRBD1 identical over 9 bases. Germline V gene lookup returns CDR1 LNHDA and CDR2 SQIVND (reference sequence). This CDR3 comprises 15 residues. V lost 5 bases and J lost 7; bases outside the gene matches: 12. CDR3 loop: CASSPSGQGPGEQYF. The DNA for the CDR3 is TGTGCCAGTAGTCCGAGCGGACAGGGGCCCGGGGAGCAGTACTTC.

This chain joins TRBV6-4 and TRBJ2-7; D is unclear. Germline lookup yields CDR1 MRHNA and CDR2 SNTAGT. The CDR3 has 16 amino acids. Trimming took 2 bases from V and 0 from J, leaving 14 bases between them. CDR3 DNA: TGTGCCAGCAGTGACCAAGTCGCGCACAGCTCCTACGAGCAGTACTTC. This encodes CASSDQVAHSSYEQYF.

The rearrangement uses TRBV6-5 and TRBJ1-2; possible D gene TRBD1, 6 bases. The length of the CDR3 is 13 residues. Per the germline V gene, CDR1 is MNHEY and CDR2 is SVGAGI. With 4 bases removed from V and 6 bases from J, the gap between germline ends came to 12 bases. The CDR3: CASSSQQGHGYTF. The CDR3 nucleotides read TGTGCCAGCAGTTCTCAACAGGGCCATGGCTACACCTTC.